This T cell receptor beta chain was captured in a study of blood T cell repertoires in COVID-19. Germline CDR1 GTSNPN, CDR2 SVGIG (reference sequence). This CDR3 spans 14 amino acids. V gave up 2 bases and J gave up 2 bases, with 7 bases separating them. Sequencing was performed with immunoSEQ multiplex PCR; in TCRdb, only in-frame clones are kept and a portion is missing. The sample includes roughly 230,000 clones, roughly 83% of them seen just once. The receptor was isolated from a woman aged 50 to 65 with acute or convalescent COVID-19. The chain uses TRBV30 and TRBJ1-6; no firm D call. Sequencing was carried out using peripheral blood. For the CDR3, the DNA is TGTGCCTGGAGTCGGGGTACCTATAATTCACCCCTCCACTTT. It specifies CAWSRGTYNSPLHF.